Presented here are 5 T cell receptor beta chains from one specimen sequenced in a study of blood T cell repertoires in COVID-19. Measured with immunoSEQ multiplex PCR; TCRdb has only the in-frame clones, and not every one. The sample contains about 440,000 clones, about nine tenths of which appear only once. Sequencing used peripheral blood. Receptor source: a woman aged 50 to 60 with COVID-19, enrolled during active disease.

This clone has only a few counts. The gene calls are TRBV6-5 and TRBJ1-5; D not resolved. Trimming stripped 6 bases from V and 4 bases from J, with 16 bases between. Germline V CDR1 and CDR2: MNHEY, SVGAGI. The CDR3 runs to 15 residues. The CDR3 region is CASSYDSAANQPQHF. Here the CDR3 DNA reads TGTGCCAGCAGCTACGACTCGGCAGCAAATCAGCCCCAGCATTTT.

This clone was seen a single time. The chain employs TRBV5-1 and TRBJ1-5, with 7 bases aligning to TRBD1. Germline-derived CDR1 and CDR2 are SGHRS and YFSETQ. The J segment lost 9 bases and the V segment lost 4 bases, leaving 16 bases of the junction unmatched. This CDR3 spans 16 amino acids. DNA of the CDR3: TGCGCCAGCAGCCACACGACAGGGTGGTGGTTTAGGCCCCAGCATTTT. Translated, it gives CASSHTTGWWFRPQHF.

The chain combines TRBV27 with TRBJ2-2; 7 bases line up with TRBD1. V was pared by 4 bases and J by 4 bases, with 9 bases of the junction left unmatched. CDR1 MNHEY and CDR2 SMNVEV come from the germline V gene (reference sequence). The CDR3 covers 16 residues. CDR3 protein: CASSSHSDRVTGELFF. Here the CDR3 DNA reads TGTGCCAGCAGTTCACATAGTGACAGGGTCACCGGGGAGCTGTTTTTT.

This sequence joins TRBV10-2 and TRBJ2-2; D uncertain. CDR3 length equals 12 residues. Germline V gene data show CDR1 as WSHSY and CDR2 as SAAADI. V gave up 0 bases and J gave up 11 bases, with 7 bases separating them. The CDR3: CASSESSIELFF. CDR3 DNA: TGCGCCAGCAGTGAGTCGAGCATTGAGCTGTTTTTT.

CDR3 sequence: CASGAEGAGGYTF. The CDR3 coding sequence is TGTGCCAGCGGGGCAGAGGGGGCTGGTGGCTACACCTTC. The V and J genes are TRBV3-1 (or the pseudogene TRBV3-2) and TRBJ1-2, with 7 bases that match TRBD1. CDR1 and CDR2 from the germline V gene are LGHDT and YNNKEL (reference sequence). The CDR3 has 13 residues. With 8 bases clipped from V and 7 bases from J, the junction kept 10 bases outside the gene matches.